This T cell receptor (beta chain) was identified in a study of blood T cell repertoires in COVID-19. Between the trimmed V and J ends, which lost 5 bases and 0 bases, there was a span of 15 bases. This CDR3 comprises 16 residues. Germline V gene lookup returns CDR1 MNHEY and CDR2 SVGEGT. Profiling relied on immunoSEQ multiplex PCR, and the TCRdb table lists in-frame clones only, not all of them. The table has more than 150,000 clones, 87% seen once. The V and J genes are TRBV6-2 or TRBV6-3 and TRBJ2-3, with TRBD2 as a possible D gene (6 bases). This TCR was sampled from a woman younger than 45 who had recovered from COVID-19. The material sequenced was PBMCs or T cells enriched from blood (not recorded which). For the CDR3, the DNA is TGTGCCAGCAGTCCGACGCGGGGTCCTAGCACAGATACGCAGTATTTT. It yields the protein CASSPTRGPSTDTQYF.